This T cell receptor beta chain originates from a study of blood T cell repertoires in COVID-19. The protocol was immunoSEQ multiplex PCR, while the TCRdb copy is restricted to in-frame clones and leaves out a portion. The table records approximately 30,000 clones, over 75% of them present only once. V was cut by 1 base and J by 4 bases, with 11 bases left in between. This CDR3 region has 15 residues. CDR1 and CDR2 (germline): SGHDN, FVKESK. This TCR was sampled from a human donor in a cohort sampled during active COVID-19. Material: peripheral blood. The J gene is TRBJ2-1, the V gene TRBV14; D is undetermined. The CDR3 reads CASSQGSAQYNEQFF. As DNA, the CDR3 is TGTGCCAGCAGCCAAGGAAGCGCCCAGTACAATGAGCAGTTCTTC.